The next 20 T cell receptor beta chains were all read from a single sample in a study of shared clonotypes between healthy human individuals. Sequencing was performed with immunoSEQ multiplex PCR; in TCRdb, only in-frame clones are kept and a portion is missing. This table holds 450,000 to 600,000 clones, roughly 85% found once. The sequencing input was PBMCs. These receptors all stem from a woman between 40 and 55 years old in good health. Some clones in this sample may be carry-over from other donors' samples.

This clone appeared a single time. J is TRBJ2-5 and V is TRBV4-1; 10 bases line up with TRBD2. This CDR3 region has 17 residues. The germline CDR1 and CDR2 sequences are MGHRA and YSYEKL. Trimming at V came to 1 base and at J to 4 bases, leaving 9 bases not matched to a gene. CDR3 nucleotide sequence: TGCGCCAGCAGCCAAGGGCTAGCGGGAGTAGGGGCAGAGACCCAGTACTTC. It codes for CASSQGLAGVGAETQYF.

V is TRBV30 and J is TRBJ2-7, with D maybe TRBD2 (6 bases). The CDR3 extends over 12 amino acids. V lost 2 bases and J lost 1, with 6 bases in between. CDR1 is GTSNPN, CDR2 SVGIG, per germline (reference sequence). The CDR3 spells CAWSRGSYEQYF. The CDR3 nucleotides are TGTGCCTGGAGTCGGGGGTCCTACGAGCAGTACTTC.

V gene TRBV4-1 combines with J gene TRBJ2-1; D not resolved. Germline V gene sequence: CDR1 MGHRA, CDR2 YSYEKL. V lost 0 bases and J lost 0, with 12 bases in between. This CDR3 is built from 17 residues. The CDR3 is CASSQDRTQLSYNEQFF. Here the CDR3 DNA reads TGCGCCAGCAGCCAAGATCGAACACAACTCTCCTACAATGAGCAGTTCTTC.

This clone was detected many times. As DNA, the CDR3 is TGTGCCAGCAGCCCACGGAGGGGGGGAATGAATGAGCAGTTCTTC. This sequence encodes CASSPRRGGMNEQFF. V usage is TRBV11-3 and J usage is TRBJ2-1; D is perhaps TRBD2 (7 bases). V gave up 5 bases and J gave up 7 bases, with 18 bases separating them. In germline, CDR1 is SGHNT, CDR2 YENEEA. CDR3 length: 15 residues.

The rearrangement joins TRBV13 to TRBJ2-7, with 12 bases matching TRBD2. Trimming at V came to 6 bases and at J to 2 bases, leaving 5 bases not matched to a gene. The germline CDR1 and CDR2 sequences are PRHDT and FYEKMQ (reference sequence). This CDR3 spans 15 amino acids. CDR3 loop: CASRTSGRLTYEQYF. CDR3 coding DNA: TGTGCCAGCAGGACTAGCGGGAGACTTACCTACGAGCAGTACTTC.

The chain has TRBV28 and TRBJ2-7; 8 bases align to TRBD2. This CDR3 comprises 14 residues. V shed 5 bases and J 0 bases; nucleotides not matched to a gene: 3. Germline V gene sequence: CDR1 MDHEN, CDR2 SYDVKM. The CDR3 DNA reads TGTGCCAGCAGTAACGCGGGGGGCTCCTACGAGCAGTACTTC. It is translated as CASSNAGGSYEQYF.

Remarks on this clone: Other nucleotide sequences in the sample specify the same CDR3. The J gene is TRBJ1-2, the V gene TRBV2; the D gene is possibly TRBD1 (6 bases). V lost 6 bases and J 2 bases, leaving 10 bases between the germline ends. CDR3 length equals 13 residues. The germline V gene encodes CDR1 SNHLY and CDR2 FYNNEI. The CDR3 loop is CASSLTGNYGYTF. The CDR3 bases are TGTGCCAGCAGCCTCACAGGGAACTATGGCTACACCTTC.

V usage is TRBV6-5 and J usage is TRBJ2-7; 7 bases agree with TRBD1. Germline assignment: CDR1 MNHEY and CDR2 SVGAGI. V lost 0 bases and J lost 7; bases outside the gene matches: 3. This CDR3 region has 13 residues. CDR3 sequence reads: CASSYSTGDEQYF. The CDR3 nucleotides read TGTGCCAGCAGTTACTCTACAGGGGATGAGCAGTACTTC.

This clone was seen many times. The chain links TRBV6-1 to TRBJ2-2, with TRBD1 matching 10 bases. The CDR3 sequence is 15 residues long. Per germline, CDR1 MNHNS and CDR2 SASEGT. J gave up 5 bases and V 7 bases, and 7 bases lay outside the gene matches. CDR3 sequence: CASTPGTGETGELFF. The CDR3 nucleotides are TGTGCCAGCACCCCCGGGACAGGGGAGACCGGGGAGCTGTTTTTT.

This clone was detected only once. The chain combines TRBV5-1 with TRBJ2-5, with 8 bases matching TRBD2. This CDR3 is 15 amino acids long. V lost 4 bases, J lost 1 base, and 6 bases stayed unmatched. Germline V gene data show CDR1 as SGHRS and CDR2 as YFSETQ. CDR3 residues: CASSHISGSQETQYF. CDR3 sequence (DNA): TGCGCCAGCAGCCACATAAGCGGGAGCCAAGAGACCCAGTACTTC.

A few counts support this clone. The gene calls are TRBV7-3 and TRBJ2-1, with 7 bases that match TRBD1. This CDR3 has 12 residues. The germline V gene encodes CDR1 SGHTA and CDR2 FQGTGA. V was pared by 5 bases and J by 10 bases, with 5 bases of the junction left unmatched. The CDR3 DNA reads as TGTGCCAGCAGCACAGACAGGGAAGAGCAGTTCTTC. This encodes CASSTDREEQFF.

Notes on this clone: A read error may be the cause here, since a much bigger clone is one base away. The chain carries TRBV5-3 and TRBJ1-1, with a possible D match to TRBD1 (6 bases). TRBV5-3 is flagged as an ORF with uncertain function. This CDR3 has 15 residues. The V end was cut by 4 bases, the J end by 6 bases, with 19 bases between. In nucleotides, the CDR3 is TGTGCCAGAAGCCTATTATACAGGGCGTGGGCTGAAGCTTTCTTT. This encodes CARSLLYRAWAEAFF.

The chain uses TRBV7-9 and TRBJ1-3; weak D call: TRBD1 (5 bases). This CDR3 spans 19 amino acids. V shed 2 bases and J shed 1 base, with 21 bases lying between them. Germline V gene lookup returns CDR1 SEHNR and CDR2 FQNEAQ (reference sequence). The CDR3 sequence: CASSLLVGASLSSGNTIYF. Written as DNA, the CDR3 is TGTGCCAGCAGCTTATTGGTTGGGGCCTCGCTTTCGTCTGGAAACACCATATATTTT.

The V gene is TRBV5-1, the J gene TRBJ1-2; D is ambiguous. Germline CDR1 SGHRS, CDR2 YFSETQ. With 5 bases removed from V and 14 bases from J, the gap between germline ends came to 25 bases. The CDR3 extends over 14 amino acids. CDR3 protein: CASRFSTSDGKSTF. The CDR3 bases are TGCGCCAGCAGGTTCTCTACTTCCGACGGGAAAAGTACCTTC.

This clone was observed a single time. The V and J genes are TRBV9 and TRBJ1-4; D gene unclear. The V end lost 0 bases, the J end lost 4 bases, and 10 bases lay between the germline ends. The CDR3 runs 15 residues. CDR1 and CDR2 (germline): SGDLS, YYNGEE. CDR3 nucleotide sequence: TGTGCCAGCAGCGTAGGATACAGAGGTAATGAAAAACTGTTTTTT. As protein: CASSVGYRGNEKLFF. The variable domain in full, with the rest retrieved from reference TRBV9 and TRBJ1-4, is DSGVTQTPKHLITATGQRVTLRCSPRSGDLSVYWYQQSLDQGLQFLIQYYNGEERAKGNILERFSAQQFPDLHSELNLSSLELGDSALYFCASSVGYRGNEKLFFGSGTQLSVL.

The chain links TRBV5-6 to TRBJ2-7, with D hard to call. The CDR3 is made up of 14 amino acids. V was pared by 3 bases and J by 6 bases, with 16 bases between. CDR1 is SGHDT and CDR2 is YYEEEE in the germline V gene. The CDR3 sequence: CASSSTQPIVEQYF. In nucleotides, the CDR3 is TGTGCCAGCAGCTCGACACAACCCATTGTCGAGCAGTACTTC.

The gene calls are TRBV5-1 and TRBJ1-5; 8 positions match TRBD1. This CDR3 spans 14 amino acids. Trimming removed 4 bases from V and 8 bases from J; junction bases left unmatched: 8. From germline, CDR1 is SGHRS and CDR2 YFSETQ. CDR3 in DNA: TGCGCCAGCAGCCCCGGACAGGGCCAGGAGCCCCAGCATTTT. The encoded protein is CASSPGQGQEPQHF.

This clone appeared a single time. CDR3 protein: CAWSVRLAGAREQFF. Written as DNA, the CDR3 is TGTGCCTGGAGTGTAAGACTAGCGGGAGCGAGGGAGCAGTTCTTC. This sequence joins TRBV30 and TRBJ2-1, with 12 bases matching TRBD2. Germline V CDR1 and CDR2: GTSNPN, SVGIG (reference sequence). The CDR3 spans 15 residues. Losses at the gene ends were 0 bases for V and 10 bases for J; bases not matched to a gene: 7. Complete variable domain (other parts from reference TRBV30 and TRBJ2-1): SQTIHQWPATLVQPVGSPLSLECTVEGTSNPNLYWYRQAAGRGLQLLFYSVGIGQISSEVPQNLSASRPQDRQFILSSKKLLLSDSGFYLCAWSVRLAGAREQFFGPGTRLTVL.

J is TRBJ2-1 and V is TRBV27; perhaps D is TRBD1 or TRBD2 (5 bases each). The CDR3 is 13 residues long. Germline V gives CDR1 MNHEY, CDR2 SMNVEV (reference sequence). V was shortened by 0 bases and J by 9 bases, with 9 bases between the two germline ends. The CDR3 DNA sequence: TGTGCCAGCAGTTTATCGTTGGGGGTTGAGCAGTTCTTC. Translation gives CASSLSLGVEQFF.

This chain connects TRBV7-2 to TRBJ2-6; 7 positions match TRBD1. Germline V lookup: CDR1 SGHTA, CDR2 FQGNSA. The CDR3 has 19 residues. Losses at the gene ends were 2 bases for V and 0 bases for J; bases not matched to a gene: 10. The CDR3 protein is CASSLTGTEIHSGANVLTF. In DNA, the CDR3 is TGTGCCAGCAGCTTAACCGGGACAGAGATCCACTCTGGGGCCAACGTCCTGACTTTC.